This T cell receptor beta chain was found in a study of T cell responses to AZD1222 COVID-19 vaccine. The study's findings and limits: All repertoire sampling was performed exclusively after the peak T cell response. Dominant at 160-218 and 743-854, vaccine-associated CD4 TCRs also spanned spike. When two AZD1222 doses had been given, Spike-specific TCR breadth and depth rose.

The CDR3 is 13 residues long. Between the trimmed V and J ends, which lost 1 base and 1 base, there was a span of 4 bases. CDR1 is SEHNR and CDR2 is FQNEAQ in the germline V gene (reference sequence). Using immunoSEQ multiplex PCR, the repertoire was profiled, and TCRdb retains in-frame clones only, with some absent. The sample carries some 150,000 clones, approximately 89% recorded once. Notes on this clone: Its specificity is not known. The identical CDR3 is also encoded by other nucleotide sequences in the sample.

The rearrangement uses TRBV7-9 and TRBJ1-1; D unresolved. The sample was peripheral blood, taken 28 days after the second AZD1222 dose. This receptor was obtained from an adult who received the AZD1222 COVID-19 vaccine. The CDR3, as DNA: TGTGCCAGCAGCTTAGTACAGAACACTGAAGCTTTCTTT. Its protein product is CASSLVQNTEAFF. The variable domain in full, with the rest retrieved from reference TRBV7-9 and TRBJ1-1, is DTGVSQNPRHKITKRGQNVTFRCDPISEHNRLYWYRQTLGQGPEFLTYFQNEAQLEKSRLLSDRFSAERPKGSFSTLEIQRTEQGDSAMYLCASSLVQNTEAFFGQGTRLTVV.